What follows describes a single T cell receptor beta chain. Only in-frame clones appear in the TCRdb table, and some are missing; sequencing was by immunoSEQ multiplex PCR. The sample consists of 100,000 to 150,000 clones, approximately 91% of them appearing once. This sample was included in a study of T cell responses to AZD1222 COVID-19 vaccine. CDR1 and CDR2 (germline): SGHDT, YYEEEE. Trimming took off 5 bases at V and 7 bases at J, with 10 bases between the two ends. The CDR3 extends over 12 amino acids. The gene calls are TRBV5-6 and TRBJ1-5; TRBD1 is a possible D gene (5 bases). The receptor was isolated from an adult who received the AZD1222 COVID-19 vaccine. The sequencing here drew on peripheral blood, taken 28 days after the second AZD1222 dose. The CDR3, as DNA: TGTGCCAGCAGTTTTAACAGGCAGCCCCAGCATTTT. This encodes CASSFNRQPQHF.